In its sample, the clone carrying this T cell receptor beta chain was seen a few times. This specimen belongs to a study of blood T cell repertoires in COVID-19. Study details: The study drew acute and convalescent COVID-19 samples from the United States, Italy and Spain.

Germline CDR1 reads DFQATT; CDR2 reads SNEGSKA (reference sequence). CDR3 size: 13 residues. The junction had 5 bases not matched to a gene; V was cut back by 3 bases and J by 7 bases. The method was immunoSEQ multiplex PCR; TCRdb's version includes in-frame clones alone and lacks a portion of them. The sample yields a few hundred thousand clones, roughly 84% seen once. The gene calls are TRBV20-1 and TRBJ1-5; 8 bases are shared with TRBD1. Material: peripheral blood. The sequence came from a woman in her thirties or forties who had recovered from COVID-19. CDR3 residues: CSASGQGAQPQHF. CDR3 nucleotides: TGCAGTGCTAGTGGACAGGGCGCCCAGCCCCAGCATTTT.